This T cell receptor beta chain was captured by sequencing in a study of cytomegalovirus exposure and HLA in healthy donors (dated by TCRdb to 2017 to 2019). Background on the whole study: In an earlier analysis of 450 to 750 of the donors, 276 Gb of sequence data and 117 million unique TCR beta sequences from approximately 180 million T cells were reported. In a later genetic analysis, genome-wide SNP genotypes for about three fifths of the 666 donors were used, and that subset was treated as a discovery cohort. To study patterns of TCR occurrence, a later analysis re-analyzed previously published TCR beta repertoires from around 670 donors and added high-resolution HLA genotyping. The T cell repertoires of some 700 subjects were profiled by immunosequencing and related to cytomegalovirus serostatus. HLA typing included class I and class II loci at four-digit resolution. The number of typed donors differed by locus: about 629-630 for A, B, C, DRB1 and DQB1; approximately 520 for DQA1; some 590 for DPA1; and 400 to 480 for DPB1. In an earlier analysis of 587 of the donors, high-throughput TCR beta sequencing was used to judge whether each TCR beta V gene segment behaved as functional or pseudogenic. Every repertoire in the discovery cohort had been generated on one and the same sequencing platform. Besides the first cohort of more than 650 subjects, a separate validation cohort made up of 120 different subjects was used. Roughly five DR-DQ haplotypes were treated as single units for association and clustering because of strong linkage in the cohort. Alongside the repertoire data, information on donor age, sex, ethnicity and CMV serostatus was compiled. High-throughput TCR immunosequencing, statistical association of individual TCRs with disease status, and machine learning were combined to predict cytomegalovirus infection status. The genetic ancestry cluster associated with self-reported Caucasian donors included over 80% of the 398 genotyped donors. Rather than drawing on any new phenotypic data, the later analysis identified candidate immune exposures from TCR beta sequences and the way those sequences occurred across donors. Among 398 genotyped donors of the cohort, an average of approximately 200,000 unique TCR beta nucleotide sequences was sequenced per donor, of which approximately 19% were non-productive. An early release that covered some 630 HLA-typed donors contained 300 to 350 gigabases of sequencing data and tens of millions of unique TCR sequences. The study was designed to test whether signatures of past pathogen exposure could be identified by cataloging public T cell receptors. Overall study outcomes, separate from this receptor: In a later analysis, HLA-associated TCR beta chains were found to be more clonally expanded and to have lower generation probabilities than equally common non-associated chains. In a later analysis, the rate of TCR association differed among HLA loci, with DRB1 alleles having the most associated TCRs and HLA-C alleles having the fewest. In the study, some 160 TCR beta chains were listed as associated with cytomegalovirus. Across donors, most TCR sequences were observed very rarely, whereas some public TCRs were present in many individuals. A later genetic analysis associated a missense DCLRE1C variant with V-gene and J-gene trimming of TCR beta chains, and an independent cohort replicated the association. Because HLA typing was missing for some donors at each locus, association tests included only the typed subset. CMV serostatus was the only immune exposure information available for the cohort. Some IMGT-functional V segments, including TRBV6-2 and TRBV6-3, could not be told apart with the 87-base-pair reads, so those segments were excluded. When HLA alleles, especially DR and DQ, strongly co-occurred, attributing TCR associations to individual alleles was difficult. A further reported finding was that TCR beta sequences accurately predicted the HLA-A and HLA-B alleles for most subjects in the first cohort. A later analysis associated 15,000 to 20,000 TCR beta sequences with specific HLA alleles at a false discovery rate of 0.05. The authors suggested that the approach could potentially be generalized to other disease states and immunological phenotypes. According to a later analysis, most CMV-associated TCR beta chains appeared to be HLA-restricted, and the HLA associations seemed to be driven largely by CMV exposure. Roughly uniform sequencing depth across donors was assumed in presence/absence analyses, although this assumption may not hold. According to a later genetic analysis, donors in an Asian-associated ancestry cluster had fewer N-insertions in productive TCRs than the approximately 630-donor mean. A few of the identified cytomegalovirus-associated TCR beta chains were confirmed in vitro to be specific for cytomegalovirus antigens. An earlier analysis of around 500 of the donors showed that most TCR beta V segments appeared in productive rearrangements either about 87% or about 30% of the time, which broadly matched IMGT annotations. The sequencing pipeline was judged likely to have produced a cluster of highly shared sequence variants as a technical artifact. Cytomegalovirus status was reported to be diagnosed by the classifier with high specificity and sensitivity in both the original and validation cohorts. Correlated functional status among segregating V segments might reflect linkage disequilibrium, but an unknown experimental factor could not be ruled out. Some 16 rarely observed V segments, including chromosome 9 orphons, were excluded from the earlier analysis of approximately 500 of the donors because counts were too low. A later analysis reported that several top co-occurrence clusters appeared linked to parvovirus B19, influenza, CMV and Epstein-Barr virus. Only TCR beta chains were sequenced in this cohort, and the absence of alpha or paired-chain data limited detectable features.

The receptor library was made with the immunoSEQ multiplex PCR assay. A mixture of 60 forward primers for TCR Vbeta segments and 13 reverse primers for TCR Jbeta segments was used in the multiplex PCR. The CDR3 region of rearranged TCR beta genes was amplified from genomic DNA by a multiplex PCR assay. The amplified TCR beta libraries were sequenced on the Illumina HiSeq System as 87-base-pair reads. The paper's processing steps were these. In a later analysis, tens of millions of unique TCR beta chains were counted across the 666 repertoires, and roughly 11 million of these chains were shared by at least two donors. A nearest-neighbor algorithm error-corrected the raw reads and collapsed the reads into unique sequences, merging closely related sequences to remove PCR and sequencing errors. To assign V, D and J gene segments, CDR3 sequences were aligned to IMGT reference sequences. For a sequence to be retained, at least a six-nucleotide match to both a V gene segment and a J gene segment was required. Rearrangements were classified as productive when the CDR3 lacked stop codons and remained in frame with V and J, and all other rearrangements were classified as non-productive. CDR3 was defined according to IMGT convention as the region running from the second conserved V-encoded cysteine to the conserved J-encoded phenylalanine. In an earlier analysis of approximately 590 of the donors, sequences lacking an unambiguous match to a single V gene segment were excluded. An earlier analysis of 450 to 650 of the donors called V segments functional above 56.7% productive rearrangements and segregating when the between-donor standard deviation exceeded 5%. A statistical classification framework was developed to diagnose cytomegalovirus status using the catalog of TCR beta chain sequences. In a later analysis, TCR nucleotide sequences were compared against IMGT/GENE-DB human TR gene sequences so that V and J genes could be assigned. In a later analysis, CDR3 sequences and most-parsimonious VDJ recombination scenarios were assigned using the TCRdist pipeline. In a later analysis, every TCR beta chain was defined by the combination of its CDR3 amino acid sequence and its V-gene family, and reads without a unique V-gene family were dropped. To address suspected cross-contamination and a sequencing artifact, a later analysis removed around 590 highly shared, low-generation-probability nucleotide sequences. In a later analysis, a clonal expansion index was calculated for each public chain from normalized within-repertoire ranks of inferred template counts. In a later analysis, generation probabilities were computed using a VDJ recombination model fitted to out-of-frame rearrangements, and the results were checked against IGoR. In a later analysis, hypergeometric tests were used to score TCR-TCR, TCR-HLA and TCR-CMV co-occurrence, with a repertoire-size bias correction applied to TCR pairs. In a later analysis, false discovery rates were estimated by permuting HLA or CMV assignments 20 times. In a later analysis, co-occurring TCRs were grouped using DBSCAN, with TCRdist sequence similarity added in when clustering inside HLA-allele-positive subsets. Repertoires with fewer than 30,000 or more than 120,000 public chains were left out of co-occurrence clustering, as were roughly five repertoires with anomalous nucleotide sharing. As stored in TCRdb, this immuneACCESS dataset retains in-frame rearrangements with V and J assigned. A fraction of the clones does not appear; measured against another copy, unresolved V genes explain less than half of the discrepancy, and the remainder lacks a known reason. V, J and clone size are taken as reported in that table, and D and trimming were inferred from the DNA itself. The sample table shows approximately 200,000 clones, and 79% are seen once. The ten largest make up over 1.5% of the sample.

The cohort comprised 550 to 700 healthy bone marrow donors. Cohort members were all nominally healthy when sampled, although unrecorded immune exposures were likely present. The donor tested CMV seropositive and was one of the 289 seropositive cohort members. A peripheral blood sample was collected from each donor, and TCR beta sequencing was performed on peripheral blood mononuclear cells. The Qiagen DNeasy Blood Extraction Kit was used to extract genomic DNA from the blood cell samples. Comments on this clone: Its antigen remains undetermined. Base-call qualities are not available, and no considerably larger clone is one nucleotide away.

There are 14 amino acids in the CDR3, from cysteine to phenylalanine inclusive. Only the CDR3 part of the read is kept: 42 bases, read in frame from the first base. V trim: 5 bases; J trim: 3 bases; unmatched bases: 4. CDR1 and CDR2, per the germline V gene, are KGHSH and LQKENI. The rearranged segments are TRBV18 and TRBJ1-5, and 7 bases in between align with TRBD1. This clonotype originated in a girl aged 5-17 years in good health and CMV-seropositive. Specimen: PBMCs. The CDR3: CASSKGQPNQPQHF. The DNA sequence is given as TGTGCCAGCTCAAAGGGACAGCCCAATCAGCCCCAGCATTTT.